This entry lists 3 T cell receptor beta chains sequenced from one sample in a study of glioma-infiltrating T cells. Amplification of TCR alpha and beta CDR3 regions from RNA used iRepertoire nested multiplex PCR. TCRdb passed the multiplex PCR reads through MiXCR, listing each CDR3 protein once. The sample lists roughly 200,000 distinct CDR3 sequences; more than 30% were seen once. Source material: glioma tissue, nonneoplastic brain tissue, or PBMCs (not recorded which). The receptors were gathered from a human donor with low-grade glioma or glioblastoma, undergoing nonglioma brain surgery, or in good health (not recorded which).

The V and J genes are TRBV4-2 and TRBJ2-3; D ambiguous. The CDR3 is made up of 15 amino acids. V was shortened by 1 base and J by 1 base, with 9 bases between the two germline ends. CDR1 is LGHNA and CDR2 is YNFKEQ in the germline V gene. CDR3 region: CASSQAGRGTDTQYF. For the CDR3, the DNA is TGTGCCAGCAGCCAAGCGGGCCGGGGCACAGATACGCAGTATTTT.

The chain links TRBV29-1 to TRBJ2-2; D remains unclear. The length of the CDR3 is 11 residues. Between the trimmed V and J ends, which lost 7 bases and 5 bases, there was a span of 8 bases. Per the germline V gene, CDR1 is SQVTM and CDR2 is ANQGSEA. DNA of the CDR3: TGCAGCGGCGCCAGTACCGGGGAGCTGTTTTTT. Translation: CSGASTGELFF.

To note about this clonotype: A read error may be the cause here, since a much bigger clone is one base away. V gene TRBV18 combines with J gene TRBJ1-5; possibly TRBD1 for D (6 bases). The CDR3 is made up of 15 amino acids. V lost 4 bases, J lost 6 bases, and 16 bases lay in between. In germline, CDR1 is KGHSH, CDR2 LQKENI. CDR3 sequence (DNA): TGTGCCAGCTCACGGTACAGGGAGCTAAGTCAGCCCCAGCATTTT. It encodes CASSRYRELSQPQHF.